One and the same sample provided the 3 T cell receptor beta chains below, sequenced in a study of blood T cell repertoires in COVID-19. Sequencing used immunoSEQ multiplex PCR; TCRdb keeps in-frame clones, though not all of them. The data hold about 97,000 clones, with approximately 80% observed a single time. The source material was peripheral blood. These receptors all come from a man aged 65-85 years with acute or convalescent COVID-19.

This rearrangement joins TRBV11-2 to TRBJ2-6; 8 bases are shared with TRBD1. Losses at the gene ends were 5 bases for V and 0 bases for J; bases not matched to a gene: 6. This CDR3 is built from 17 residues. The germline CDR1 and CDR2 sequences are SGHAT and FQNNGV. CDR3 nucleotide sequence: TGTGCCAGCAGCCTGGACAGGGCGGACTCTGGGGCCAACGTCCTGACTTTC. It yields the protein CASSLDRADSGANVLTF.

The chain has TRBV21-1 and TRBJ1-3. TRBV21-1 has pseudogene status. This CDR3 is 14 amino acids long. CDR3 residues: CASSPPLIGNTIYF. CDR3 DNA: TGTGCCAGCAGCCCCCCTTTAATTGGAAACACCATATATTTT.

The chain carries TRBV2 and TRBJ2-2, with D maybe TRBD1 (5 bases). Germline-derived CDR1 and CDR2 are SNHLY and FYNNEI. This CDR3 has 15 amino acids. V lost 5 bases and J lost 2, with 12 bases in between. CDR3 in DNA: TGTGCCAGCAGTCTGACAGAGACTAACACCGGGGAGCTGTTTTTT. It is translated as CASSLTETNTGELFF.